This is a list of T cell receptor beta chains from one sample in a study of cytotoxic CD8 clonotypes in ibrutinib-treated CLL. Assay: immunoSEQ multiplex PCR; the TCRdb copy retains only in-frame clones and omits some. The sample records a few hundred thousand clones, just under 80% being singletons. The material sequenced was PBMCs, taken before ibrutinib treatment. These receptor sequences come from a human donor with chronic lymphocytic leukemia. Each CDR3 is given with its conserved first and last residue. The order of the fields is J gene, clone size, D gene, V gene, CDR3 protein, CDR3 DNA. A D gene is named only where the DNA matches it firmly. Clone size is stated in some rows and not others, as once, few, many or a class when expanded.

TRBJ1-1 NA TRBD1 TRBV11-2 CASSSDRMNTEAFF TGTGCCAGCAGCTCGGACAGGATGAACACTGAAGCTTTCTTT
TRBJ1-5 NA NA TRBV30 CAWSPDLNQPQHF TGTGCCTGGAGCCCAGACCTGAATCAGCCCCAGCATTTT
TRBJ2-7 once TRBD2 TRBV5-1 CASSPSLAGGAEQYF TGCGCCAGCAGCCCCTCACTAGCGGGAGGTGCCGAGCAGTACTTC
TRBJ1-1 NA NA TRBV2 CASIIWQGNTEAFF TGTGCCAGCATAATTTGGCAGGGGAACACTGAAGCTTTCTTT
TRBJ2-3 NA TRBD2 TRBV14 CASSQVAGADTQYF TGTGCCAGCAGCCAAGTAGCGGGAGCAGATACGCAGTATTTT
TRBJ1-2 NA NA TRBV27 CASSFQSRYGYTF TGTGCCAGCAGTTTTCAGAGCCGCTATGGCTACACCTTC
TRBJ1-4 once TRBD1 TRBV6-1 CASSEGYTGGSTNEKLFF TGTGCCAGCAGTGAGGGGTATACAGGGGGCTCTACTAATGAAAAACTGTTTTTT
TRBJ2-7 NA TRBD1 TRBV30 CAWSVGTGPYEQYF TGTGCCTGGAGTGTGGGGACAGGGCCCTACGAGCAGTACTTC
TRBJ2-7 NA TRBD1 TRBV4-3 CASSHRTGDSYEQYF TGCGCCAGCAGCCATCGGACAGGGGACTCCTACGAGCAGTACTTC
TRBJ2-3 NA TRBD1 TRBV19 CASRRQGAPDTQYF TGTGCCAGTAGGAGACAGGGGGCTCCAGATACGCAGTATTTT
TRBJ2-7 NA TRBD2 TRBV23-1 CATLGGGRACEQYF TGCGCCACCCTAGGGGGCGGGAGGGCCTGCGAGCAGTACTTC
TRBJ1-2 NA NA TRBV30 CAWSSDPRTAFNYGYTF TGTGCCTGGAGTTCGGATCCCCGGACAGCCTTTAACTATGGCTACACCTTC
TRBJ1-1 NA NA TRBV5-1 CASSFIGIDEAFF TGCGCCAGCAGCTTTATAGGGATAGATGAAGCTTTCTTT
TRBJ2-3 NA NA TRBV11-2 CASSRDGEGTDTQYF TGTGCCAGCAGCCGAGACGGGGAGGGCACAGATACGCAGTATTTT
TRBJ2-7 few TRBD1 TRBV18 CASSRLSGQPYEQYF TGTGCCAGCTCAAGACTATCGGGACAGCCCTACGAGCAGTACTTC
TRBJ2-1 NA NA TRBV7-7 CASSFGPRDNEQFF TGTGCCAGCAGCTTCGGTCCCCGAGACAATGAGCAGTTCTTC
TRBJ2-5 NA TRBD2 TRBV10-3 CATGLAGDQETQYF TGTGCCACCGGACTAGCGGGAGACCAAGAGACCCAGTACTTC
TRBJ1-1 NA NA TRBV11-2 CASSLGVLWGEIGTEAFF TGTGCCAGCAGCTTAGGGGTCTTGTGGGGCGAAATAGGCACTGAAGCTTTCTTT
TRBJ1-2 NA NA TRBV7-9 CASSSTNYGYTF TGTGCCAGCAGCTCCACTAACTATGGCTACACCTTC
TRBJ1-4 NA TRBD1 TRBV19 CASNRQGYNEKLFF TGTGCCAGTAATCGACAGGGGTATAATGAAAAACTGTTTTTT
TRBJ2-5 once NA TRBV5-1 CASSLNRGTQYF TGCGCCAGCAGCTTGAACCGGGGGACCCAGTACTTC
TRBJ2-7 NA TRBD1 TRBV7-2 CASSLARQGHEQYF TGTGCCAGCAGCTTAGCTAGACAGGGGCACGAGCAGTACTTC
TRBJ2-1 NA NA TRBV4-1 CASSQESRLRYNEQFF TGCGCCAGCAGCCAAGAGAGTCGGTTAAGATACAATGAGCAGTTCTTC
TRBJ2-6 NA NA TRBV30 CAWSSFSGANVLTF TGTGCCTGGAGTTCATTCTCTGGGGCCAACGTCCTGACTTTC
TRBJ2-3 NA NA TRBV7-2 CASSRVVDTQYF TGTGCCAGCAGCCGCGTGGTGGATACGCAGTATTTT
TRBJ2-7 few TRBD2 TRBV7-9 CASRPVAGRPYEQYF TGTGCCAGCAGGCCCGTAGCGGGGAGACCCTACGAGCAGTACTTC
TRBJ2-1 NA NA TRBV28 CASSLPGEQFF TGTGCCAGCAGTTTACCCGGTGAGCAGTTCTTC
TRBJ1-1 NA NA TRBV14 CASSQSPAANTEAFF TGTGCCAGCAGCCAATCACCGGCAGCGAACACTGAAGCTTTCTTT
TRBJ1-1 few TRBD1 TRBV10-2 CARPPKDRKNTEAFF TGCGCCAGACCGCCCAAGGACAGGAAGAACACTGAAGCTTTCTTT
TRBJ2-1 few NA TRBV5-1 CASSLDNYNEQFF TGCGCCAGCAGCTTGGACAACTACAATGAGCAGTTCTTC
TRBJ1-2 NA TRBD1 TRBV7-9 CASSPDRVEGYTF TGTGCCAGCAGCCCTGACAGGGTAGAGGGCTACACCTTC
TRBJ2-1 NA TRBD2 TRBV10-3 CAIRKVLAGGRSSYNEQFF TGTGCCATCAGGAAGGTACTAGCGGGAGGCCGGAGCTCCTACAATGAGCAGTTCTTC
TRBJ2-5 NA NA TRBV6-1 CAIRGATQETQYF TGTGCCATCAGGGGGGCGACCCAAGAGACCCAGTACTTC
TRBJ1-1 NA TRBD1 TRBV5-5 CASSKGQGFTEAFF TGTGCCAGCAGCAAGGGACAGGGATTCACTGAAGCTTTCTTT
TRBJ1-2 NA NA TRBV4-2 CASSQPGEDGDYGYTF TGTGCCAGCAGCCAACCAGGGGAGGACGGCGATTATGGCTACACCTTC
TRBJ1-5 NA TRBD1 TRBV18 CASSYTGGPNQPQHF TGTGCCAGCTCCTACACAGGGGGCCCCAATCAGCCCCAGCATTTT
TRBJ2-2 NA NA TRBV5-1 CASSTVGYRKNTGELFF TGCGCCAGCAGCACTGTGGGATATCGGAAGAACACCGGGGAGCTGTTTTTT
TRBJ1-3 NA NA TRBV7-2 CASSEPGTGNTIYF TGTGCCAGCAGCGAACCAGGGACTGGAAACACCATATATTTT
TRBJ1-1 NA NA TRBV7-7 CASSEGLNTEAFF TGTGCCAGCAGCGAAGGGTTGAACACTGAAGCTTTCTTT
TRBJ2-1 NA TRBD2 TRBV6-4 CASKRESSYNEQFF TGTGCCAGCAAGCGGGAGAGCTCCTACAATGAGCAGTTCTTC
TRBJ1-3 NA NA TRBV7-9 CASSFGSSGNTIYF TGTGCCAGCAGCTTCGGCAGCTCTGGAAACACCATATATTTT